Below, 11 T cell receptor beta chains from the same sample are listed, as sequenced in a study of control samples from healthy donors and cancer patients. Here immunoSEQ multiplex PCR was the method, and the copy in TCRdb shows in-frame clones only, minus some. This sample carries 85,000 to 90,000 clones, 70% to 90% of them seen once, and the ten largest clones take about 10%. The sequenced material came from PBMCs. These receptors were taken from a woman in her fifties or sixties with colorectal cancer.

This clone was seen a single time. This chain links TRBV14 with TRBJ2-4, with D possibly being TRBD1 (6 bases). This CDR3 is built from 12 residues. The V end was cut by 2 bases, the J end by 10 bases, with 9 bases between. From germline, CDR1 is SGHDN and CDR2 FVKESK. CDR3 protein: CASSQPQGIQYF. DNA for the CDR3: TGTGCCAGCAGCCAACCCCAGGGGATTCAGTACTTC.

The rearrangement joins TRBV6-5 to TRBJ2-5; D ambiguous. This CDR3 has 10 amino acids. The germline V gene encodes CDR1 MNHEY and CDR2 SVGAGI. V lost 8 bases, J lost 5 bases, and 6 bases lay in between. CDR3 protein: CASYLETQYF. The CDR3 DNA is TGTGCCAGCTATCTGGAGACCCAGTACTTC.

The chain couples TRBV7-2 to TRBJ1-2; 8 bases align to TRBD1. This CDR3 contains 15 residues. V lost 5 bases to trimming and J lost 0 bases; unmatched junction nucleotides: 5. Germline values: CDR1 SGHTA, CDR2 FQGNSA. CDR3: CASSPQTGANYGYTF. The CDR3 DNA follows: TGTGCCAGCAGCCCCCAGACAGGGGCTAACTATGGCTACACCTTC.

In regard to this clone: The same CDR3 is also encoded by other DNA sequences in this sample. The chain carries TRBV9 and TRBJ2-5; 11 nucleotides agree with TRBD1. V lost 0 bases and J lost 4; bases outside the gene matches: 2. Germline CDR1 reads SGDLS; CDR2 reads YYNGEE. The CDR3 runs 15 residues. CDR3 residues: CASSVVDRGRETQYF. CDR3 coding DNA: TGTGCCAGCAGCGTAGTGGACAGGGGGCGAGAGACCCAGTACTTC.

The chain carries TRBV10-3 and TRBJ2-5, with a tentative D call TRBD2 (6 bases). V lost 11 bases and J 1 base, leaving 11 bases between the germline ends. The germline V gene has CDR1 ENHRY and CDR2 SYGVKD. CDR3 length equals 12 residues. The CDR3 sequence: CAAQTSQETQYF. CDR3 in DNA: TGTGCCGCCCAGACTAGCCAAGAGACCCAGTACTTC.

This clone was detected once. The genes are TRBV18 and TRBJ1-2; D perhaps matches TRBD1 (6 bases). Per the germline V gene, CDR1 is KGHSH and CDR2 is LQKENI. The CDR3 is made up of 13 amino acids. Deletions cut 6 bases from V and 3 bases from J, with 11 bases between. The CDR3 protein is CASSGTPDYGYTF. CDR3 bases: TGTGCCAGCTCCGGGACACCGGACTATGGCTACACCTTC.

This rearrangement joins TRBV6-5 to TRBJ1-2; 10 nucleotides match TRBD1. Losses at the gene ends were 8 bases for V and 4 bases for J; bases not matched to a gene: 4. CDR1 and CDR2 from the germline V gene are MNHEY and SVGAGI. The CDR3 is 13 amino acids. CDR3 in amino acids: CASPGTGAYGYTF. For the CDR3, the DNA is TGTGCCAGCCCCGGGACAGGGGCCTATGGCTACACCTTC.

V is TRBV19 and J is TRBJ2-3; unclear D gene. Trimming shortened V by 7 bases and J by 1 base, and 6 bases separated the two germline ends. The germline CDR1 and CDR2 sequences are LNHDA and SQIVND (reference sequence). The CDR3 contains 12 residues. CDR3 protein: CASNRGTDTQYF. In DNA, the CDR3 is TGTGCCAGTAACCGGGGCACAGATACGCAGTATTTT.

DNA for the CDR3: TGTGCCACCAGCCCCACGGGCGGCACTGAAGCTTTCTTT. It codes for CATSPTGGTEAFF. The J gene is TRBJ1-1, the V gene TRBV24-1; no firm D call. Germline-derived CDR1 and CDR2 are KGHDR and SFDVKD. V lost 7 bases to trimming and J lost 4 bases, with 12 bases between them. This CDR3 has 13 residues.

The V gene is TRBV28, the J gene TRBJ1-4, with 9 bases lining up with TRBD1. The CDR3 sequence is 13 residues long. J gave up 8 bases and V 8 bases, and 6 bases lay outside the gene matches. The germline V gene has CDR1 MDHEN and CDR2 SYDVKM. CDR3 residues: CASHGTGNEKLFF. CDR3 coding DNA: TGTGCCAGCCACGGGACAGGGAACGAAAAACTGTTTTTT.

The CDR3 reads CSAITGYGYTF. In DNA, the CDR3 is TGCAGTGCTATCACAGGGTACGGCTACACCTTC. The J gene is TRBJ1-2, the V gene TRBV20-1; TRBD1 is a possible D gene (6 bases). Per germline, CDR1 DFQATT and CDR2 SNEGSKA (reference sequence). Trimming stripped 4 bases from V and 8 bases from J, with 11 bases between. The CDR3 sequence is 11 residues long.